This T cell receptor beta chain was sequenced during a study of radiotherapy plus CTLA-4 blockade in lung cancer (dated by TCRdb to between 2018 and 2020). Describing the broader study: Among enrolled patients, roughly 17% had an objective response and roughly 31% reached disease control.

This clone was detected only a few times. There is no known antigen for this receptor. Per-base qualities were not stored, and no clone one base away is much larger. The study tested focal radiation therapy combined with CTLA-4 blockade (ipilimumab) in patients with chemo-refractory metastatic non-small-cell lung cancer. The study at large found these results: The strongest predictors of response were reported to be early dynamic shifts in blood T cell clones along with a rise in serum interferon-beta following radiation. After treatment with radiotherapy and ipilimumab, TCR clones that came from tumors expanded in the peripheral blood.

Looking up the germline V gene yields CDR1 MNHNS and CDR2 SASEGT. Here V drops 5 bases and J drops 4 bases, and the junction holds 5 bases not matched to any gene. From cysteine to phenylalanine, the CDR3 is 13 amino acids long. Left in the record is the CDR3 DNA by itself, 39 bases read in frame from the first base. To prepare the library, the immunoSEQ multiplex PCR assay was applied. What TCRdb holds here is the immuneACCESS table cut down to in-frame rearrangements. Part of the clones is not present; checked against another copy, under half of the missing clones reflect an unresolved V gene, and the others are unexplained. This sample has 70,000 to 90,000 clones in its table, and 70% to 85% of those were observed once. In total, the top ten clones hold roughly 0.87% of the sample.

The chain is assembled from TRBV6-1 and TRBJ2-7, and 7 junction bases match TRBD2. The origin of this receptor is a human donor with non-small cell lung cancer who had stable disease on radiotherapy plus ipilimumab. The sample consisted of peripheral blood, taken from a patient treated with radiotherapy plus ipilimumab. The nucleotide sequence reads TGTGCCAGCAGTCGGGGGGAGGGATACGAGCAGTACTTC. Its translation reads: CASSRGEGYEQYF.